Shown below are 30 T cell receptor beta chains from a single sample sequenced in a study of blood T cell repertoires in COVID-19. The data were produced by immunoSEQ multiplex PCR, yet TCRdb's version contains in-frame clones alone and is incomplete. Of about 180,000 clones in the sample, 70% to 80% were seen once. Input material: PBMCs or T cells enriched from blood (not recorded which). These TCRs come from a man in his fifties or sixties who had been exposed to COVID-19.

The chain links TRBV4-2 to TRBJ2-5; D possibly corresponds to TRBD1 (5 bases). The CDR3 covers 18 residues. Trimming took off 0 bases at V and 1 base at J, with 18 bases between the two ends. In germline, CDR1 is LGHNA, CDR2 YNFKEQ. Written as DNA, the CDR3 is TGTGCCAGCAGCCAAGACGTGCGTGGGGCAGCAACCCAAGAGACCCAGTACTTC. As protein: CASSQDVRGAATQETQYF.

The chain has TRBV19 and TRBJ2-1, with 8 bases identical to TRBD2. This CDR3 has 16 residues. The germline gives CDR1 LNHDA, CDR2 SQIVND (reference sequence). The trim removed 2 bases at V and 6 bases at J, leaving 9 bases unmatched. CDR3 in amino acids: CASSIFPGGAVNEQFF. The CDR3, as DNA: TGTGCCAGTAGTATATTCCCGGGGGGGGCCGTCAATGAGCAGTTCTTC.

The chain links TRBV19 to TRBJ1-1, with a possible D match to TRBD1 (5 bases). The germline V gene encodes CDR1 LNHDA and CDR2 SQIVND (reference sequence). The ends were cut back, 5 bases at V and 0 bases at J, with 13 bases in the middle. This CDR3 region has 15 residues. The DNA for the CDR3 is TGTGCCAGTAGTTATCGGGGGTTGATGAACACTGAAGCTTTCTTT. Translation: CASSYRGLMNTEAFF.

The chain joins TRBV19 to TRBJ1-1; 8 positions match TRBD1. The V gene's germline CDR1 is LNHDA and CDR2 SQIVND (reference sequence). V dropped 7 bases and J dropped 1; count of bases not matched to a gene: 5. The length of the CDR3 is 14 residues. The CDR3 region has the DNA TGTGCCAGTACCCAGACAGGGGAGAACACTGAAGCTTTCTTT. Protein: CASTQTGENTEAFF. The entire variable domain, with the rest obtained from reference TRBV19 and TRBJ1-1, is as follows: DGGITQSPKYLFRKEGQNVTLSCEQNLNHDAMYWYRQDPGQGLRLIYYSQIVNDFQKGDIAEGYSVSREKKESFPLTVTSAQKNPTAFYLCASTQTGENTEAFFGQGTRLTVV.

J is TRBJ1-5 and V is TRBV27, with 9 nucleotides matching TRBD1. V trimming: 7 bases; J trimming: 3 bases; junction bases outside the gene matches: 10. This CDR3 spans 16 amino acids. CDR1 and CDR2 (germline): MNHEY, SMNVEV (reference sequence). This CDR3 is CASKTGGSGNNQPQHF. For the CDR3, the DNA is TGTGCCAGCAAAACAGGGGGCAGCGGGAACAATCAGCCCCAGCATTTT.

The chain recombines TRBV19 with TRBJ2-7, with 7 bases lining up with TRBD1. The CDR3 contains 15 residues. CDR1 and CDR2 (germline): LNHDA, SQIVND (reference sequence). Germline trimming cut 5 bases from V and 0 bases from J; bases unmatched to any gene: 7. CDR3 DNA: TGTGCCAGTAGTCCCTTGGACAGGAGCTCCTACGAGCAGTACTTC. It yields the protein CASSPLDRSSYEQYF. Full variable domain (rest looked up from reference TRBV19 and TRBJ2-7): DGGITQSPKYLFRKEGQNVTLSCEQNLNHDAMYWYRQDPGQGLRLIYYSQIVNDFQKGDIAEGYSVSREKKESFPLTVTSAQKNPTAFYLCASSPLDRSSYEQYFGPGTRLTVT.

This chain connects TRBV5-4 to TRBJ1-1; D is uncertain. The CDR3 extends over 16 amino acids. Germline V gene lookup returns CDR1 SGHNT and CDR2 YYREEE (reference sequence). V lost 3 bases and J 1 base, leaving 16 bases between the germline ends. The CDR3 DNA reads TGTGCCAGCAGCTCCTCGCCCGGGATAAAGAACACTGAAGCTTTCTTT. Its translation is CASSSSPGIKNTEAFF.

V usage is TRBV5-4 and J usage is TRBJ2-5; D not resolved. The CDR3 has 16 residues. Trimming removed 5 bases at V and 5 bases at J, with 22 bases between. Germline assignment: CDR1 SGHNT and CDR2 YYREEE (reference sequence). The CDR3 coding sequence is TGTGCCAGCAGTCCCTCGGGTTACAAACTCGGGGAGACCCAGTACTTC. Protein product: CASSPSGYKLGETQYF.

This clone was recorded a few times. The V call is TRBV27, the J call TRBJ1-6; 11 bases fit TRBD1. V dropped 5 bases and J dropped 9; count of bases not matched to a gene: 9. The germline V gene has CDR1 MNHEY and CDR2 SMNVEV (reference sequence). This CDR3 comprises 16 residues. CDR3 DNA: TGTGCCAGCAGTCAAAATACCGGGACAGGGGGTTCACCCCTCCACTTT. Amino acids: CASSQNTGTGGSPLHF.

This chain joins TRBV24-1 and TRBJ2-1; 11 bases map to TRBD1. V lost 2 bases, J lost 7 bases, and 6 bases stayed unmatched. The CDR3 has 16 amino acids. Germline loops: CDR1 KGHDR, CDR2 SFDVKD. CDR3 sequence reads: CATSDSDRGLGNEQFF. CDR3 coding DNA: TGTGCCACCAGTGATTCGGACAGGGGGCTTGGGAATGAGCAGTTCTTC.

In this sample, this clone turned up once. The V call is TRBV19, the J call TRBJ1-1, with 11 bases fitting TRBD1. Germline lookup yields CDR1 LNHDA and CDR2 SQIVND (reference sequence). There are 15 residues in the CDR3. With V trimmed by 5 bases and J by 4 bases, 6 bases remained unmatched. CDR3: CASSVFGTGGTEAFF. DNA of the CDR3: TGTGCCAGTAGTGTCTTCGGGACAGGGGGCACTGAAGCTTTCTTT.

CDR3 DNA sequence: TGTGCCAGCAGCGTAGGACTAGTCTCCTACAATGAGCAGTTCTTC. This translates into CASSVGLVSYNEQFF. The V call is TRBV9, the J call TRBJ2-1, with D possibly being TRBD2 (6 bases). Trimming pared 0 bases from V and 0 bases from J, leaving 7 bases between. CDR3 length: 15 amino acids. The germline V gene encodes CDR1 SGDLS and CDR2 YYNGEE. Complete variable domain (other parts from reference TRBV9 and TRBJ2-1): DSGVTQTPKHLITATGQRVTLRCSPRSGDLSVYWYQQSLDQGLQFLIQYYNGEERAKGNILERFSAQQFPDLHSELNLSSLELGDSALYFCASSVGLVSYNEQFFGPGTRLTVL.

V is TRBV7-9 and J is TRBJ2-1; 10 bases match TRBD2. Germline-derived CDR1 and CDR2 are SEHNR and FQNEAQ (reference sequence). CDR3 size: 17 residues. With V trimmed by 0 bases and J by 4 bases, 6 bases remained unmatched. The CDR3 protein is CASSLASSGSFYNEQFF. In nucleotides, the CDR3 is TGTGCCAGCAGCTTAGCGTCTAGCGGGAGTTTTTACAATGAGCAGTTCTTC.

The V gene is TRBV6-2 or TRBV6-3, the J gene TRBJ1-5, with 11 nucleotides matching TRBD1. In germline, CDR1 is MNHEY, CDR2 SVGEGT. The CDR3 has 18 amino acids. Losses at the gene ends were 4 bases for V and 1 base for J; bases not matched to a gene: 9. The CDR3 region has the DNA TGTGCCAGCAGTTTCATTGAAGGGACAGGGGGGAGCAATCAGCCCCAGCATTTT. Translation gives CASSFIEGTGGSNQPQHF.

The chain employs TRBV23-1 and TRBJ1-5, with D unclear. TRBV23-1 is an ORF, with its function uncertain. The CDR3 is made up of 17 amino acids. The V end lost 0 bases, the J end lost 0 bases, and 12 bases lay between the germline ends. CDR3 DNA: TGCGCCAGCAGTCAATCAAGAGGGTTTTATAGCAATCAGCCCCAGCATTTT. Translating it yields CASSQSRGFYSNQPQHF.

This chain joins TRBV9 and TRBJ1-5; no firm D call. From germline, CDR1 is SGDLS and CDR2 YYNGEE. The CDR3 is made up of 14 amino acids. V dropped 3 bases and J dropped 6 bases, with 13 bases sitting between them. CDR3 sequence: CASSADPAGQPQHF. The DNA of the CDR3 is TGTGCCAGCAGCGCTGACCCCGCGGGTCAGCCCCAGCATTTT.

CDR3 sequence reads: CASSLGLGGYTF. CDR3 bases: TGCGCCAGCAGCTTAGGACTGGGAGGCTACACCTTC. The chain couples TRBV5-1 to TRBJ1-2; D gene unclear. The CDR3 is made up of 12 amino acids. Trimming removed 2 bases at V and 8 bases at J, with 10 bases between. Per germline, CDR1 SGHRS and CDR2 YFSETQ.

The chain links TRBV5-6 to TRBJ2-1, with a possible D match to TRBD2 (6 bases). Per the germline V gene, CDR1 is SGHDT and CDR2 is YYEEEE. The CDR3 loop spans 16 amino acids. Trimming pared 1 base from V and 6 bases from J, leaving 17 bases between. In nucleotides, the CDR3 is TGTGCCAGCAGCTTGTCTATGAGTCCCGGGGGCAATGAGCAGTTCTTC. This translates into CASSLSMSPGGNEQFF.

This chain uses TRBV27 with TRBJ1-5; D may be TRBD1 (5 bases). Germline-derived CDR1 and CDR2 are MNHEY and SMNVEV (reference sequence). V lost 7 bases, J lost 3 bases, and 13 bases lay in between. The CDR3 loop spans 14 amino acids. CDR3 loop: CASKDSIPNQPQHF. The CDR3 bases are TGTGCCAGCAAAGACAGTATTCCCAATCAGCCCCAGCATTTT.

The chain joins TRBV25-1 to TRBJ2-7, with D uncertain. Trimming removed 0 bases from V and 1 base from J, with 7 bases in between. Germline loops: CDR1 MGHDK, CDR2 SYGVNS. The CDR3 runs 14 residues. In DNA form, the CDR3 reads TGTGCCAGCAGTGAATATTACAGTTCCTACGAGCAGTACTTC. Translated, it gives CASSEYYSSYEQYF.

This chain joins TRBV15 and TRBJ2-7; 7 positions agree with TRBD2. V gave up 0 bases and J gave up 3 bases; unmatched junction bases: 5. CDR3 length: 15 amino acids. The V gene's germline CDR1 is LNHNV and CDR2 YYDKDF (reference sequence). For the CDR3, the DNA is TGTGCCACCAGCAGAGATGGAGCTAGCGGCTACGAGCAGTACTTC. This gives the protein CATSRDGASGYEQYF.

The rearrangement joins TRBV6-4 to TRBJ2-7, with TRBD2 identical over 10 bases. After removal of 3 bases from V and 3 bases from J, the junction contained 5 bases not matched to a gene. Germline CDR1 reads MRHNA; CDR2 reads SNTAGT. The CDR3 consists of 15 residues. In DNA form, the CDR3 reads TGTGCCAGCAGTGAGGTAGCGGGAGGCGTCTACGAGCAGTACTTC. It translates to CASSEVAGGVYEQYF.

The rearrangement uses TRBV7-2 and TRBJ2-2; D is undetermined. The germline CDR1 and CDR2 sequences are SGHTA and FQGNSA. V lost 3 bases and J lost 8, with 13 bases in between. CDR3 length: 14 residues. Here the CDR3 DNA reads TGTGCCAGCAGCTTTCAACTCGCTGCGGGGGAGCTGTTTTTT. The encoded protein is CASSFQLAAGELFF.

In DNA form, the CDR3 reads TGTGCCAGCAGCCAAGGGACAGGGGACGGCTACGAGCAGTACTTC. Its protein product is CASSQGTGDGYEQYF. The chain joins TRBV3-1 (or the pseudogene TRBV3-2) to TRBJ2-7; TRBD1 agrees at 9 bases. The CDR3 has 15 amino acids. With 1 base clipped from V and 3 bases from J, the junction kept 4 bases outside the gene matches. Germline assignment: CDR1 LGHDT and CDR2 YNNKEL (reference sequence).

The gene calls are TRBV28 and TRBJ1-2; 7 bases are a match to TRBD1. The J segment lost 5 bases and the V segment lost 5 bases, leaving 11 bases of the junction unmatched. CDR3 length: 15 amino acids. CDR1 and CDR2 (germline): MDHEN, SYDVKM. CDR3 nucleotide sequence: TGTGCCAGCAGTCTCCCCCAGGGGGTCCCATATGGCTACACCTTC. Its translation: CASSLPQGVPYGYTF.

The V gene is TRBV6-5, the J gene TRBJ1-5, with 10 bases identical to TRBD1. The V segment lost 2 bases and the J segment 5 bases; nucleotides outside the gene matches: 6. Looked up from germline, CDR1 is MNHEY and CDR2 is SVGAGI. The CDR3 consists of 16 residues. This CDR3 reads CASSYPGTGVDQPQHF. The CDR3 DNA reads as TGTGCCAGCAGTTACCCCGGGACAGGGGTGGATCAGCCCCAGCATTTT.

This clone was detected many times. This chain links TRBV5-6 with TRBJ2-7; 7 positions match TRBD2. Germline V gives CDR1 SGHDT, CDR2 YYEEEE. This CDR3 is built from 15 residues. V lost 2 bases to trimming and J lost 6 bases; unmatched junction nucleotides: 11. CDR3 loop: CASSLAGPPRGEQYF. The CDR3 nucleotides are TGTGCCAGCAGCTTAGCGGGACCCCCAAGGGGCGAGCAGTACTTC.

A few counts support this clone. This chain links TRBV15 with TRBJ1-4; 11 bases are shared with TRBD1. V lost 0 bases, J lost 0 bases, and 9 bases stayed unmatched. Germline V lookup: CDR1 LNHNV, CDR2 YYDKDF (reference sequence). This CDR3 comprises 20 residues. The CDR3 DNA follows: TGTGCCACCAGCAGAGAGGAGTGGACAGGGGGCGAGGCAACTAATGAAAAACTGTTTTTT. Its translation: CATSREEWTGGEATNEKLFF.

The chain carries TRBV5-4 and TRBJ2-5; maybe TRBD2 (7 bases). The CDR3 contains 15 residues. CDR1 is SGHNT, CDR2 YYREEE, per germline (reference sequence). V was clipped by 3 bases and J by 1 base, with 13 bases between them. The DNA for the CDR3 is TGTGCCAGCAGCTCAAAAGGGGGGGCCCAAGAGACCCAGTACTTC. Encoded protein: CASSSKGGAQETQYF.

The CDR3 sequence: CASSLLADYEQYF. In DNA, the CDR3 is TGCGCCAGCAGCTTACTAGCGGACTACGAGCAGTACTTC. The chain is built from TRBV5-1 and TRBJ2-7; TRBD2 agrees at 8 bases. The junction had 1 base not matched to a gene; V was cut back by 2 bases and J by 3 bases. The CDR3 is 13 residues long. Germline V lookup: CDR1 SGHRS, CDR2 YFSETQ. The variable domain in full, with the rest retrieved from reference TRBV5-1 and TRBJ2-7, is KAGVTQTPRYLIKTRGQQVTLSCSPISGHRSVSWYQQTPGQGLQFLFEYFSETQRNKGNFPGRFSGRQFSNSRSEMNVSTLELGDSALYLCASSLLADYEQYFGPGTRLTVT.